These T cell receptor beta chains were read from a single sample in a study of low-dose radiotherapy and immunotherapy resistance in tumors. TCRdb itself ran the reads through MiXCR, one entry per CDR3 protein. Of more than 50,000 distinct CDR3 sequences in the sample, under 30% were seen once. Here the sequenced sample was PBMCs, taken after low-dose radiotherapy plus immunotherapy. The receptors originated from a male donor with prostate cancer. The CDR3 runs from the conserved cysteine through the conserved F or W. The order of the fields is CDR3 protein, J gene, D gene, V gene. A D gene is named only where the DNA matches it firmly.

CDR3 protein: CASSQFSDRVVAEQYF
J gene: TRBJ2-7
D gene: TRBD1
V gene: TRBV23-1

CDR3 protein: CASSATGTRHQPQHF
J gene: TRBJ1-5
D gene: NA
V gene: TRBV19

CDR3 protein: CSAVQGARSTNEQFF
J gene: TRBJ2-1
D gene: TRBD1
V gene: TRBV20-1

CDR3 protein: CASISDREDTQYF
J gene: TRBJ2-3
D gene: TRBD1
V gene: TRBV19

CDR3 protein: CASSKGTGTGELFF
J gene: TRBJ2-2
D gene: TRBD1
V gene: TRBV3-1

CDR3 protein: CASSPIAPSGSFGETQYF
J gene: TRBJ2-5
D gene: TRBD2
V gene: TRBV18

CDR3 protein: CASSPPRDRNEQFF
J gene: TRBJ2-1
D gene: TRBD1
V gene: TRBV18

CDR3 protein: CASETGRLKETQYF
J gene: TRBJ2-5
D gene: NA
V gene: TRBV2

CDR3 protein: CASSLFGQSTDTQYF
J gene: TRBJ2-3
D gene: NA
V gene: TRBV5-6

CDR3 protein: CSVEVTGLEGYTF
J gene: TRBJ1-2
D gene: NA
V gene: TRBV29-1

CDR3 protein: CASRPVATNEKLFF
J gene: TRBJ1-4
D gene: NA
V gene: TRBV27

CDR3 protein: CASSWDSLGTGELFF
J gene: TRBJ2-2
D gene: NA
V gene: TRBV5-5

CDR3 protein: CASSPTTDTQYF
J gene: TRBJ2-3
D gene: NA
V gene: TRBV11-2

CDR3 protein: CASSPQRSYNSPLHF
J gene: TRBJ1-6
D gene: NA
V gene: TRBV18

CDR3 protein: CASSPSRLAGPLYEQYF
J gene: TRBJ2-7
D gene: TRBD2
V gene: TRBV7-2

CDR3 protein: CASSQTQGKGEQFF
J gene: TRBJ2-1
D gene: NA
V gene: TRBV5-1

CDR3 protein: CASSSLNEQFF
J gene: TRBJ2-1
D gene: NA
V gene: TRBV2

CDR3 protein: CSAGGGTSENTGELFF
J gene: TRBJ2-2
D gene: NA
V gene: TRBV29-1

CDR3 protein: CSASFQGNEQYF
J gene: TRBJ2-7
D gene: NA
V gene: TRBV20-1

CDR3 protein: CASSQVGTKNQPQHF
J gene: TRBJ1-5
D gene: NA
V gene: TRBV4-1

CDR3 protein: CAISEVGRVNTEAFF
J gene: TRBJ1-1
D gene: NA
V gene: TRBV6-1

CDR3 protein: CASSLVTGLAGEQFF
J gene: TRBJ2-1
D gene: TRBD2
V gene: TRBV7-2

CDR3 protein: CASSYSRGDSYTF
J gene: TRBJ1-2
D gene: NA
V gene: TRBV6-2/TRBV6-3

CDR3 protein: CSARDRGFTEKLFF
J gene: TRBJ1-4
D gene: TRBD1
V gene: TRBV20-1

CDR3 protein: CASSVNRGLDSPLHF
J gene: TRBJ1-6
D gene: TRBD1
V gene: TRBV9

CDR3 protein: CASKAGRGYRETQYF
J gene: TRBJ2-5
D gene: NA
V gene: TRBV28

CDR3 protein: CASSQLPFGLALSYNEQFF
J gene: TRBJ2-1
D gene: TRBD2
V gene: TRBV14

CDR3 protein: CASSQETRQPQHF
J gene: TRBJ1-5
D gene: NA
V gene: TRBV4-3

CDR3 protein: CSVGHSPGQGDYEQYF
J gene: TRBJ2-7
D gene: TRBD1
V gene: TRBV29-1

CDR3 protein: CASSHTTVTGELFF
J gene: TRBJ2-2
D gene: NA
V gene: TRBV4-3

CDR3 protein: CASTVTGANVLTF
J gene: TRBJ2-6
D gene: NA
V gene: TRBV6-1

CDR3 protein: CAIRSGRPTYEQYF
J gene: TRBJ2-7
D gene: NA
V gene: TRBV10-3

CDR3 protein: CASSPPGRGTYEQYF
J gene: TRBJ2-7
D gene: NA
V gene: TRBV9

CDR3 protein: CASSSTGGLTDTQYF
J gene: TRBJ2-3
D gene: TRBD1
V gene: TRBV5-4

CDR3 protein: CSAQRQNTDTQYF
J gene: TRBJ2-3
D gene: NA
V gene: TRBV20-1

CDR3 protein: CASRQPLDYGYTF
J gene: TRBJ1-2
D gene: NA
V gene: TRBV6-2/TRBV6-3

CDR3 protein: CASSLLSQGGTNEKLFF
J gene: TRBJ1-4
D gene: TRBD1
V gene: TRBV28

CDR3 protein: CASSETSGGVNEQFF
J gene: TRBJ2-1
D gene: TRBD2
V gene: TRBV5-8

CDR3 protein: CASSLAANTGELFF
J gene: TRBJ2-2
D gene: NA
V gene: TRBV7-9

CDR3 protein: CASSSRATGTSTDTQYF
J gene: TRBJ2-3
D gene: NA
V gene: TRBV28

CDR3 protein: CASSFSSGGAYEQYF
J gene: TRBJ2-7
D gene: TRBD2
V gene: TRBV7-8

CDR3 protein: CASSQVTGSRAGFYNEQFF
J gene: TRBJ2-1
D gene: NA
V gene: TRBV4-1

CDR3 protein: CAGGDRGGVRYEQYF
J gene: TRBJ2-7
D gene: TRBD1
V gene: TRBV23-1

CDR3 protein: CASSLQGAREVIQYF
J gene: TRBJ2-4
D gene: TRBD1
V gene: TRBV5-1

CDR3 protein: CASSLGTGMYNEQFF
J gene: TRBJ2-1
D gene: NA
V gene: TRBV12-3/TRBV12-4

CDR3 protein: CASSLGTSLTSSYNEQFF
J gene: TRBJ2-1
D gene: TRBD2
V gene: TRBV5-4

CDR3 protein: CASSPGRGGSLFF
J gene: TRBJ2-1
D gene: NA
V gene: TRBV2

CDR3 protein: CASSFVGQGSDTQYF
J gene: TRBJ2-3
D gene: TRBD1
V gene: TRBV28

CDR3 protein: CASSIDGNNYEQYF
J gene: TRBJ2-7
D gene: NA
V gene: TRBV18

CDR3 protein: CASSVDTGSNQPQHF
J gene: TRBJ1-5
D gene: NA
V gene: TRBV5-1

CDR3 protein: CASSRDRASPLHF
J gene: TRBJ1-6
D gene: TRBD1
V gene: TRBV4-2

CDR3 protein: CASSSLLAGNLDTQYF
J gene: TRBJ2-3
D gene: TRBD2
V gene: TRBV28

CDR3 protein: CASRRKGQKYSSQHF
J gene: TRBJ1-5
D gene: TRBD1
V gene: TRBV5-8